This TCR beta chain comes out of a study of T cell clonotyping in hematopoietic cell transplantation. Profiling relied on immunoSEQ multiplex PCR, and the TCRdb table lists in-frame clones only, not all of them. The sample yields approximately 70,000 clones, about 94% seen once. This CDR3 is built from 13 residues. J gave up 6 bases and V 6 bases, and 5 bases lay outside the gene matches. Per germline, CDR1 LNHDA and CDR2 SQIVND (reference sequence). As concerns this clone: What it binds is not known.

Study outcomes and limitations: Broader posttransplant TCR repertoire diversity was predicted by graft donor and pretransplant recipient Inverse Simpson Index values. Few recipient clonotypes overlapped donors; over 95% were de novo at given depth. Recipient TCR diversity dropped after transplant; expanded clonotypes rose from day 30 to 180. No sorting was done, leaving CD4 and CD8 contributions mixed.

The chain has TRBV19 and TRBJ1-1; 9 nucleotides align to TRBD1. The sequence derives from a man aged 50 or older in good health. Some clones in this sample may be carry-over from other donors' samples. Sample: peripheral blood mononuclear cells. This CDR3 is CASRQGAVSEAFF. CDR3 bases: TGTGCCAGTAGACAGGGGGCGGTTTCTGAAGCTTTCTTT.